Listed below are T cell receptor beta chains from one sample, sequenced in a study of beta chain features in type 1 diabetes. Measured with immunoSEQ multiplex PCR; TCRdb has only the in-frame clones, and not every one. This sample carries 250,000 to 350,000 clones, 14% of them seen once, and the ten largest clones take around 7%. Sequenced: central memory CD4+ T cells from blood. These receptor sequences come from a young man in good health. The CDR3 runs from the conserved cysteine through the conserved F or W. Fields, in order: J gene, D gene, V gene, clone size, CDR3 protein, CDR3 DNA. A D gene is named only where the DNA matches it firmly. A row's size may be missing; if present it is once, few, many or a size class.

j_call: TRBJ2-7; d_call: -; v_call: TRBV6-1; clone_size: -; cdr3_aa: CASSLAVQYF; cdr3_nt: TGTGCCAGCAGCCTCGCGGTGCAGTACTTC
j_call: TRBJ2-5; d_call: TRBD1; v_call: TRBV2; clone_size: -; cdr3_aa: CASGGTGGRKETQYF; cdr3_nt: TGTGCCAGCGGGGGGACAGGGGGTCGGAAAGAGACCCAGTACTTC
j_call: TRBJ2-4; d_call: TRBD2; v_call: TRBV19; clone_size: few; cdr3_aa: CASKSGSHGDIQYF; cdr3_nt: TGTGCCAGTAAGAGCGGGAGCCACGGGGACATTCAGTACTTC
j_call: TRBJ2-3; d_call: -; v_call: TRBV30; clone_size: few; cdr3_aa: CAWSVRRHTQYF; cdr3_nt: TGTGCCTGGAGTGTAAGACGTCATACGCAGTATTTT
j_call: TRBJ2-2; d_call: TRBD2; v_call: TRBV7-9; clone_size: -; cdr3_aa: CASSALAGGSGELFF; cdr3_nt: TGTGCCAGCAGCGCACTAGCGGGGGGCTCCGGGGAGCTGTTTTTT
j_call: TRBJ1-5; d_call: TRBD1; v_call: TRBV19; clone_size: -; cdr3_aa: CASSAGGLQPQHF; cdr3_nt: TGTGCCAGTAGCGCAGGGGGCTTGCAGCCCCAGCATTTT
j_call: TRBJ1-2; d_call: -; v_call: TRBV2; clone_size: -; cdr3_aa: CASTLREGSYGYTF; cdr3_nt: TGTGCCAGCACCCTCCGAGAAGGGTCGTATGGCTACACCTTC
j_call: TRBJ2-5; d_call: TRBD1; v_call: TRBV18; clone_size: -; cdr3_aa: CASSPGQGIKETQYF; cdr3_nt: TGTGCCAGCTCACCTGGACAGGGGATCAAAGAGACCCAGTACTTC
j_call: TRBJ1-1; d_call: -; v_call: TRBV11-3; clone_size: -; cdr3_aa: CASSLTGNTEAFF; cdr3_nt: TGTGCCAGCAGCTTAACGGGAAACACTGAAGCTTTCTTT
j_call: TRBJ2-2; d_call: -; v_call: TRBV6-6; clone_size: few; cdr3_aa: CASSWTGELFF; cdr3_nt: TGTGCCAGCAGTTGGACCGGGGAGCTGTTTTTT
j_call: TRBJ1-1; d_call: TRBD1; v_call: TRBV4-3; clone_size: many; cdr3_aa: CASSRVTGPKEAFF; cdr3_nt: TGCGCCAGCAGCCGAGTGACAGGGCCCAAGGAAGCTTTCTTT
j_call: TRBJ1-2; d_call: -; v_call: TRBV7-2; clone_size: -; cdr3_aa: CASTPESGYTF; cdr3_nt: TGTGCCAGCACCCCGGAGTCTGGCTACACCTTC
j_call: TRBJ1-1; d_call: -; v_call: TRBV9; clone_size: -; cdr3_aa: CASSVGLSGGLGEAFF; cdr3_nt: TGTGCCAGCAGCGTAGGGTTGAGTGGCGGGTTGGGTGAAGCTTTCTTT
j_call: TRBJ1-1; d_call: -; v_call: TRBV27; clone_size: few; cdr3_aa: CASSLSQGLPKVTEAFF; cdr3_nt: TGTGCCAGCAGTTTAAGCCAGGGACTCCCTAAAGTCACTGAAGCTTTCTTT
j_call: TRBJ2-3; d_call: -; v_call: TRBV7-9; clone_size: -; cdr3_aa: CASSLQGGATDTQYF; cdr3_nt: TGTGCCAGCAGCTTACAGGGGGGAGCGACAGATACGCAGTATTTT
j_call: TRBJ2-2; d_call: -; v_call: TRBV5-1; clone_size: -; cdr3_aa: CASRGLAGTNTGELFF; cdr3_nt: TGCGCCAGCAGGGGTCTCGCGGGGACTAACACCGGGGAGCTGTTTTTT
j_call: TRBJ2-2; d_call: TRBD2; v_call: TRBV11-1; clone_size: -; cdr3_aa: CASSWGTSGSNVGELFF; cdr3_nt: TGTGCCAGCAGCTGGGGGACTAGCGGGAGTAATGTCGGGGAGCTGTTTTTT
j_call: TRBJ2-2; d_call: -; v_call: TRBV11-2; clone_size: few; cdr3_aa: CASRPAVNTGELFF; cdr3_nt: TGTGCCAGTAGGCCCGCGGTGAACACCGGGGAGCTGTTTTTT
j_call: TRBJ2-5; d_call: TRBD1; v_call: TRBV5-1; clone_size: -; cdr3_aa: CASRPGQGRETQYF; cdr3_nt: TGCGCCAGCAGGCCGGGACAGGGCAGAGAGACCCAGTACTTC
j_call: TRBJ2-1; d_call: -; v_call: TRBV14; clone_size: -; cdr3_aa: CASSRLGSYNEQFF; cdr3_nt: TGTGCCAGCAGCCGGTTAGGGTCCTACAATGAGCAGTTCTTC
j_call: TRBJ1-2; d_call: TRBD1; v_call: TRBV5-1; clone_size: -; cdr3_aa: CASSEGQLNYGYTF; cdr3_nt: TGCGCCAGCAGCGAGGGACAGCTCAACTATGGCTACACCTTC
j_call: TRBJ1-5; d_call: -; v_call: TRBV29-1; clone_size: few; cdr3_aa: CSVGQNSNQPQHF; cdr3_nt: TGCAGCGTTGGACAGAATAGCAATCAGCCCCAGCATTTT
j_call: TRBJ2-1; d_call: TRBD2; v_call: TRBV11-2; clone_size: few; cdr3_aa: CASSFFGAAGGAYNEQFF; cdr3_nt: TGTGCCAGCAGTTTTTTCGGGGCAGCGGGGGGCGCCTACAATGAGCAGTTCTTC
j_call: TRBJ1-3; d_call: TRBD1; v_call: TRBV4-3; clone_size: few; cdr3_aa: CASSQERAGGRYSSGNTIYF; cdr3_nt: TGCGCCAGCAGCCAAGAACGGGCAGGGGGACGTTATAGCTCTGGAAACACCATATATTTT